Listed below are T cell receptor beta chains from one sample, sequenced in a study of monozygotic twins with inflammatory bowel disease. TCRdb reprocessed the 5' RACE reads; each CDR3 protein has one entry and no DNA is given. This sample's clone table lists approximately 330,000 distinct CDR3 sequences. Input material: blood. Source of these receptors: a human donor with ulcerative colitis or Crohn's disease, or a healthy co-twin of an affected twin (not recorded which). Each CDR3 is given with its conserved first and last residue.

V gene	J gene	CDR3 protein
TRBV7-2	TRBJ1-2	CASSLPGVNYGYTF
TRBV5-1	TRBJ2-6	CASSLDFLGAGANVLTF
TRBV5-1	TRBJ2-2	CASSLQPSGGANTGELFF
TRBV7-2	TRBJ1-2	CASSPPGPERDGYTF
TRBV14	TRBJ2-1	CASSPGLAGGPLSYNEQFF
TRBV5-1	TRBJ2-1	CASSDQREGLNEQFF
TRBV12-3/TRBV12-4	TRBJ2-7	CASSASGASSYEQYF
TRBV19	TRBJ1-5	CASSILGTGDQPQHF
TRBV5-1	TRBJ1-2	CASSSDPGQTYGYTF
TRBV3-1	TRBJ2-7	CASSRLGTGANEQYF
TRBV12-3/TRBV12-4	TRBJ2-1	CASSPRARDEQFF
TRBV28	TRBJ1-2	CASKRGGFYGYTF
TRBV28	TRBJ1-5	CASSFGGYQPQHF
TRBV29-1	TRBJ2-5	CSGKKFRTGDVAQYF
TRBV4-3	TRBJ2-3	CASSQVYSYTDTQYF
TRBV5-1	TRBJ1-1	CASSSRPLDWYTEAFF
TRBV5-5	TRBJ2-1	CASSLPPPYNEQFF
TRBV11-2	TRBJ2-3	CASSPHLLLSQDTQYF
TRBV7-9	TRBJ2-7	CASSLRGASSYEQYF
TRBV12-3/TRBV12-4	TRBJ1-5	CASSLGVGSRNQPQHF
TRBV7-9	TRBJ1-3	CASSFQGANTIYF
TRBV4-3	TRBJ1-1	CASSQEYTGTEAFF
TRBV7-9	TRBJ2-7	CASSALGGSNEQYF
TRBV12-3/TRBV12-4	TRBJ2-2	CASSLQRGATNTGELFF
TRBV9	TRBJ1-2	CASSLEGLHNLNYGYTF
TRBV14	TRBJ2-5	CASSQVDRQETQYF